These 18 T cell receptor beta chains were all obtained from the same sample, sequenced in a study of blood T cell repertoires in COVID-19. Repertoires were generated with immunoSEQ multiplex PCR, while TCRdb's copy carries only in-frame clones and drops some. The data contain 200,000 to 300,000 clones, roughly 91% of them seen just once; the ten biggest clones take up 0.83%. The sequenced sample consisted of peripheral blood. The receptors come from a man younger than 45 with COVID-19, enrolled during active disease.

CDR3 bases: TGTGCCAGCAGCGCAAGGAGACCGATAACTAACTATGGCTACACCTTC. Translation gives CASSARRPITNYGYTF. V gene TRBV5-6 combines with J gene TRBJ1-2; D call uncertain. The germline V gene encodes CDR1 SGHDT and CDR2 YYEEEE. V gave up 4 bases and J gave up 0 bases, with 16 bases separating them. This CDR3 is 16 amino acids long.

The chain links TRBV10-3 to TRBJ2-3; 8 nucleotides match TRBD1. With 3 bases clipped from V and 5 bases from J, the junction kept 7 bases outside the gene matches. CDR1 is ENHRY, CDR2 SYGVKD, per germline. This CDR3 is 15 amino acids long. The CDR3 is CAISDGRGREDTQYF. DNA of the CDR3: TGTGCCATCAGTGATGGCAGGGGGCGTGAAGATACGCAGTATTTT.

The V and J genes are TRBV9 and TRBJ1-4, with 7 positions matching TRBD1. Germline CDR1 and CDR2: SGDLS and YYNGEE. The CDR3 sequence is 16 residues long. V lost 4 bases and J lost 8; bases outside the gene matches: 14. The DNA for the CDR3 is TGTGCCAGCAGCTCCCGACAGGGACGGCTAGGGGAAAAACTGTTTTTT. Protein: CASSSRQGRLGEKLFF.

The J gene is TRBJ1-1, the V gene TRBV9, with 9 bases identical to TRBD1. The length of the CDR3 is 15 residues. Germline CDR1 SGDLS, CDR2 YYNGEE. With 0 bases clipped from V and 7 bases from J, the junction kept 7 bases outside the gene matches. CDR3 sequence (DNA): TGTGCCAGCAGCGTAGATGGGAGGACAGGGGATGAAGCTTTCTTT. Translated: CASSVDGRTGDEAFF.

V usage is TRBV5-4 and J usage is TRBJ1-3; D unclear. V dropped 4 bases and J dropped 2 bases, with 22 bases sitting between them. Germline lookup yields CDR1 SGHNT and CDR2 YYREEE (reference sequence). This CDR3 region has 18 residues. The CDR3 region is CASSRYPYPTGTGNTIYF. The CDR3 coding sequence is TGTGCCAGCAGCAGATACCCCTACCCTACGGGGACTGGAAACACCATATATTTT.

The chain's CDR3 is CASSQAVTGDIQYF. In DNA, the CDR3 is TGCGCCAGCAGCCAAGCGGTAACAGGGGACATTCAGTACTTC. V gene TRBV4-1 combines with J gene TRBJ2-4; TRBD1 agrees at 7 bases. Losses at the gene ends were 1 base for V and 8 bases for J; bases not matched to a gene: 5. The CDR3 spans 14 residues. The V gene's germline CDR1 is MGHRA and CDR2 YSYEKL.

This clone was seen just once. The chain recombines TRBV5-1 with TRBJ2-1, with TRBD2 identical over 11 bases. The germline CDR1 and CDR2 sequences are SGHRS and YFSETQ. This CDR3 is 17 amino acids long. Trimming removed 0 bases from V and 0 bases from J; junction bases left unmatched: 2. CDR3: CASSLGLAGGSYNEQFF. The CDR3 DNA follows: TGCGCCAGCAGCTTGGGGCTAGCGGGGGGCTCCTACAATGAGCAGTTCTTC.

This clone was counted a few times. The chain carries TRBV19 and TRBJ1-6, with D possibly being TRBD1 (6 bases). V shed 5 bases and J shed 7 bases, with 15 bases lying between them. CDR1 is LNHDA and CDR2 is SQIVND in the germline V gene (reference sequence). The CDR3 is made up of 15 amino acids. Written as DNA, the CDR3 is TGTGCCAGTAGTGGCCAGGGGATCAAGAATTCACCCCTCCACTTT. Amino acids: CASSGQGIKNSPLHF.

The chain carries TRBV7-9 and TRBJ1-2; D unclear. V lost 4 bases to trimming and J lost 3 bases, with 21 bases between them. CDR1 is SEHNR, CDR2 FQNEAQ, per germline (reference sequence). The CDR3 extends over 17 amino acids. The CDR3 region has the DNA TGTGCCAGCAGCTATCAAACCTCCGCGAAGAGGGACTATGGCTACACCTTC. Residues: CASSYQTSAKRDYGYTF.

This chain joins TRBV30 and TRBJ1-2, with D maybe TRBD1 (6 bases). V was shortened by 1 base and J by 5 bases, with 8 bases between the two germline ends. CDR1 GTSNPN and CDR2 SVGIG come from the germline V gene (reference sequence). There are 12 residues in the CDR3. The CDR3 sequence is CAWSGTAYGYTF. CDR3 nucleotides: TGTGCCTGGAGTGGGACAGCTTATGGCTACACCTTC. Full variable domain (missing parts from reference TRBV30 and TRBJ1-2): SQTIHQWPATLVQPVGSPLSLECTVEGTSNPNLYWYRQAAGRGLQLLFYSVGIGQISSEVPQNLSASRPQDRQFILSSKKLLLSDSGFYLCAWSGTAYGYTFGSGTRLTVV.

CDR3 amino acids: CASSVGDVDYGYTF. The CDR3 coding sequence is TGTGCCAGCAGCGTGGGAGACGTAGACTATGGCTACACCTTC. The chain has TRBV9 and TRBJ1-2; D gene ambiguous. Trimming cost V 2 bases and J 3 bases, with 11 bases left between them. Germline V gene data show CDR1 as SGDLS and CDR2 as YYNGEE. The CDR3 is made up of 14 amino acids.

The rearrangement joins TRBV5-4 to TRBJ2-5; possibly TRBD1 for D (5 bases). The V end was cut by 0 bases, the J end by 7 bases, with 16 bases between. This CDR3 has 15 residues. Germline V gene data show CDR1 as SGHNT and CDR2 as YYREEE (reference sequence). CDR3 nucleotides: TGTGCCAGCAGCTTGGAAGTAGGGGCCCCTGGGACCCAGTACTTC. It is translated as CASSLEVGAPGTQYF.

This clone was observed a single time. The V gene is TRBV5-1, the J gene TRBJ2-6; D perhaps matches TRBD1 (5 bases). CDR3 length: 14 residues. Germline V gene sequence: CDR1 SGHRS, CDR2 YFSETQ. Trimming cost V 4 bases and J 4 bases, with 9 bases left between them. CDR3 residues: CASSQGTGANVLTF. CDR3 DNA sequence: TGCGCCAGCAGCCAGGGTACCGGGGCCAACGTCCTGACTTTC.

The chain employs TRBV9 and TRBJ2-1; 7 bases are shared with TRBD1. With V trimmed by 2 bases and J by 7 bases, 3 bases remained unmatched. The CDR3 has 13 residues. Germline values: CDR1 SGDLS, CDR2 YYNGEE. CDR3 sequence (DNA): TGTGCCAGCAGCGTTGGGACAGCGAATGAGCAGTTCTTC. Translated: CASSVGTANEQFF.

This chain joins TRBV30 and TRBJ1-1; D is unresolved. Germline V gives CDR1 GTSNPN, CDR2 SVGIG (reference sequence). The V end lost 1 base, the J end lost 10 bases, and 13 bases lay between the germline ends. The CDR3 spans 12 residues. The CDR3 loop reads CAWSGGGEGAFF. DNA for the CDR3: TGTGCCTGGAGTGGGGGTGGGGAGGGAGCTTTCTTT.

The chain joins TRBV12-5 to TRBJ2-5, with a tentative D call TRBD1 (6 bases). CDR1 and CDR2 from the germline V gene are LGHNT and FRNRAP. The V and J ends lost 3 bases and 5 bases respectively, with 13 bases between them. This CDR3 spans 14 amino acids. The CDR3 DNA follows: TGTGCTAGTGGTTTTATAGGGGGTCGGGAGACCCAGTACTTC. Its protein product is CASGFIGGRETQYF.

The genes are TRBV11-3 and TRBJ2-1; TRBD2 agrees at 8 bases. The CDR3 length is 13 residues. Germline CDR1 reads SGHNT; CDR2 reads YENEEA. V was pared by 5 bases and J by 8 bases, with 5 bases of the junction left unmatched. DNA for the CDR3: TGTGCCAGCAGCCGAGGGACTAGGGATGAGCAGTTCTTC. Translated, it gives CASSRGTRDEQFF.

This clone was seen a few times. V and J are TRBV4-2 and TRBJ2-7; TRBD1 aligns across 7 bases. The germline gives CDR1 LGHNA, CDR2 YNFKEQ. The CDR3 length is 14 residues. J was trimmed by 1 base and V by 6 bases; bases with no gene match: 6. In nucleotides, the CDR3 is TGTGCCAGCAGAGGGGACAGCGAGTCCTACGAGCAGTACTTC. Amino acids: CASRGDSESYEQYF.